This T cell receptor (beta chain) stems from a study of T cells in Graves' hyperthyroidism and ophthalmopathy. Stable Graves' hyperthyroidism meant no ophthalmopathy progression within 18 months. The V and J ends lost 5 bases and 7 bases respectively, with 14 bases between them. Germline CDR1 is SNHLY and CDR2 is FYNNEI. This CDR3 is built from 13 residues. Template material for amplifying TCR beta CDR3 regions consisted of RNA transcripts. First-round RT-PCR of the TCR CDR3 relied on the HTBI primer set. TCRdb itself ran the multiplex PCR reads through MiXCR, one entry per CDR3 protein. Of 800,000 or so distinct CDR3 sequences listed, 38% were seen once; the top ten hold 7.5% to 9.5%.

The chain couples TRBV2 to TRBJ1-1; D is uncertain. This clonotype was obtained from a man aged 18 to 30 with Graves' hyperthyroidism. Sequencing used blood. Written as DNA, the CDR3 is TGTGCCAGCAGTTCGGGGTCAATTAGTGAAGCTTTCTTT. Translation gives CASSSGSISEAFF.